The rows below give T cell receptor beta chains drawn from one sample of a study of CD8 T cells in ankylosing spondylitis. One entry per CDR3 protein results from TCRdb running MiXCR on the 5' RACE reads. Among around 300,000 distinct CDR3 sequences listed, under 15% were seen once. Sequences were obtained from blood, either unsorted or a sorted T cell fraction (not recorded which). The receptor source for this set is a male donor with ankylosing spondylitis or in good health (not recorded which). CDR3s include the opening cysteine and the closing phenylalanine or tryptophan. The size of a clone is reported for some rows only, either as once, few or many, or as a class for expanded clones.

V gene	clone size	J gene	CDR3 protein
TRBV19	few	TRBJ2-1	CASSISGSLNEQFF
TRBV3-1	many	TRBJ2-1	CASSQDWGASPNEQFF
TRBV20-1	few	TRBJ2-3	CSASRFQSTTDTQYF
TRBV7-6	-	TRBJ2-1	CASSLEGSTTNEQFF
TRBV5-1	many	TRBJ2-5	CASSPLTGGETQYF
TRBV7-7	few	TRBJ2-1	CASSLAPNREQFF
TRBV12-3/TRBV12-4	-	TRBJ2-7	CASSLARTYEQYF
TRBV10-3	-	TRBJ2-7	CAISESVSGRYEQYF
TRBV5-1	many	TRBJ1-1	CASSLDRGQAFF
TRBV29-1	few	TRBJ2-7	CSAERETSGTHYEQYF
TRBV21-1	-	TRBJ2-5	CASRLSGTQETQYF
TRBV10-2	many	TRBJ2-4	CASSRLAKNIQYF
TRBV3-1	few	TRBJ2-1	CASSHGRRTSGNNEQFF
TRBV7-9	-	TRBJ1-1	CASRTREQITEAFF
TRBV5-6	few	TRBJ2-3	CASSLTREGWEDTQYF
TRBV5-1	few	TRBJ2-5	CASSALAGGGETQYF
TRBV10-3	few	TRBJ2-2	CAISESRGTANTGELFF
TRBV7-2	few	TRBJ2-7	CASSLASGRDRQYEQYF
TRBV12-3/TRBV12-4	-	TRBJ1-1	CASREGGTNTEAFF
TRBV11-2	-	TRBJ2-6	CASSLYRGSGANVLTF